One and the same sample provided the 21 T cell receptor beta chains below, sequenced in a study of post-analysis software for immune sequencing data. General study results and limits: Compared with controls, patients had more of 4 to 6 TRBV segments, including TRBV5-6, TRBV5-1 and TRBV20-1.

Their target antigens are unknown. The authors incorporated unique molecular identifiers into the TCR beta cDNA libraries. TCRdb used MiXCR to reprocess the PCR reads, holding one entry per CDR3 protein. Here the sample spans about 820,000 distinct CDR3 sequences, approximately 53% being singletons. Sequencing was carried out using blood. The receptor source for this set is a girl between 10 and 17 years old with multiple sclerosis.

The chain uses TRBV20-1 and TRBJ2-7, with 14 bases that match TRBD2. With V trimmed by 3 bases and J by 7 bases, 23 bases remained unmatched. The CDR3 sequence is 20 residues long. Germline V gene sequence: CDR1 DFQATT, CDR2 SNEGSKA (reference sequence). Here the CDR3 DNA reads TGCAGTGCTAGTCTTTACGGGACTAGCGGGGGCCGTAGCTCCTACAATGAGCAGTACTTC. Its protein is CSASLYGTSGGRSSYNEQYF.

The chain carries TRBV10-3 and TRBJ2-2; 8 bases map to TRBD1. The ends lost 6 bases at V and 0 bases at J; junction bases unmatched: 12. This CDR3 has 18 residues. Looked up from germline, CDR1 is ENHRY and CDR2 is SYGVKD. The CDR3 region is CAIRTGAGGASNTGELFF. CDR3 nucleotide sequence: TGTGCCATCAGGACGGGGGCAGGGGGCGCGTCGAACACCGGGGAGCTGTTTTTT.

The table lists this clonotype with a few counts. V gene TRBV21-1 combines with J gene TRBJ2-7; TRBD1, the D gene given by the table, was not confirmed from the DNA. TRBV21-1 is an annotated pseudogene. There are 21 residues in the CDR3. CDR3 sequence: CASSPRQSYPSILPSSYEQYF. The CDR3 DNA reads as TGTGCCAGCAGCCCCCGACAAAGTTACCCCTCGATTCTACCGTCCTCCTACGAGCAGTACTTC.

J is TRBJ2-6 and V is TRBV20-1, with D unresolved. The CDR3 covers 13 residues. Germline V gene sequence: CDR1 DFQATT, CDR2 SNEGSKA (reference sequence). Trimming removed 3 bases at V and 2 bases at J, with 5 bases between. The chain's CDR3 is CSARKPGANVLTF. DNA of the CDR3: TGCAGTGCTAGGAAGCCTGGGGCCAACGTCCTGACTTTC.

The V gene is TRBV20-1, the J gene TRBJ2-7; 10 bases align to TRBD2. The trim removed 3 bases at V and 0 bases at J, leaving 8 bases unmatched. The CDR3 length is 16 residues. CDR1 is DFQATT and CDR2 is SNEGSKA in the germline V gene (reference sequence). The CDR3 is CSARPTSGVGSYEQYF. The CDR3 nucleotides read TGCAGTGCTAGGCCCACTAGCGGGGTTGGCTCCTACGAGCAGTACTTC.

The chain couples TRBV25-1 to TRBJ2-7; TRBD2 matches at 7 bases. The CDR3 totals 16 residues. Germline V lookup: CDR1 MGHDK, CDR2 SYGVNS. V lost 1 base and J lost 0; bases outside the gene matches: 6. CDR3 sequence: CASSESGGTLSYEQYF. The CDR3 bases are TGTGCCAGCAGTGAATCCGGGGGGACCCTCTCCTACGAGCAGTACTTC.

This clonotype appeared a few times. The chain joins TRBV9 to TRBJ2-7; TRBD1 aligns across 7 bases. From germline, CDR1 is SGDLS and CDR2 YYNGEE. The CDR3 spans 15 residues. The J segment lost 3 bases and the V segment lost 4 bases, leaving 10 bases of the junction unmatched. CDR3 sequence reads: CASSPAGTVYYEQYF. DNA for the CDR3: TGTGCCAGCAGCCCAGCCGGGACAGTTTACTACGAGCAGTACTTC.

A remark on this clonotype: An end of the junction differs from the germline gene, which may be a read error. The chain is built from TRBV29-1 and TRBJ1-1; 7 nucleotides line up with TRBD1. Germline CDR1 and CDR2: SQVTM and ANQGSEA. There are 11 residues in the CDR3. The CDR3, as DNA: TGCAGAGTTGGACAGGCCACTGAAGCTTTCTTT. Translated, it gives CRVGQATEAFF.

Only a few counts were recorded for this clonotype. The chain couples TRBV10-2 to TRBJ2-5, with a weak D call TRBD1 (6 bases). The CDR3 is made up of 12 amino acids. Germline assignment: CDR1 WSHSY and CDR2 SAAADI. V shed 4 bases and J shed 7 bases, with 10 bases lying between them. The CDR3 DNA is TGCGCCAGCAGTGCGACAGGCCTGACCCAGTACTTC. This translates into CASSATGLTQYF.

This sequence joins TRBV5-1 and TRBJ2-1; 10 bases align to TRBD1. The ends lost 3 bases at V and 1 base at J; junction bases unmatched: 4. CDR1 is SGHRS, CDR2 YFSETQ, per germline. This CDR3 has 16 residues. The CDR3 is CASSSRQGASYNEQFF. For the CDR3, the DNA is TGCGCCAGCAGCTCCCGACAGGGGGCTTCCTACAATGAGCAGTTCTTC.

This chain links TRBV5-1 with TRBJ2-1, with 12 bases lining up with TRBD2. Per the germline V gene, CDR1 is SGHRS and CDR2 is YFSETQ. This CDR3 is built from 15 residues. Germline trimming cut 2 bases from V and 12 bases from J; bases unmatched to any gene: 9. The DNA of the CDR3 is TGCGCCAGCAGCTTCGATCTAGCGGGGGGGCTAGGGCAGTTCTTC. Translating it yields CASSFDLAGGLGQFF.

The J gene is TRBJ1-5, the V gene TRBV5-1; 7 bases are shared with TRBD1. This CDR3 is 14 amino acids long. The V and J ends lost 3 bases and 6 bases, in that order; junction bases with no gene match: 6. The germline V gene encodes CDR1 SGHRS and CDR2 YFSETQ. CDR3 coding DNA: TGCGCCAGCAGCTGGGGGACAGAGGCTCAGCCCCAGCATTTT. It yields the protein CASSWGTEAQPQHF.

This clonotype was seen only a few times. This chain uses TRBV20-1 with TRBJ2-3; 7 positions agree with TRBD1. Losses at the gene ends were 2 bases for V and 6 bases for J; bases not matched to a gene: 8. The CDR3 totals 14 residues. Germline lookup yields CDR1 DFQATT and CDR2 SNEGSKA (reference sequence). CDR3: CSARYGTVADTQYF. The CDR3 nucleotides read TGCAGTGCTAGATATGGGACAGTAGCGGATACGCAGTATTTT.

For the CDR3, the DNA is TGCGCCAGCAGCTTGAGGGCGGGACGGGCCCGCAATGAGCAGTTCTTC. As protein: CASSLRAGRARNEQFF. The chain carries TRBV5-1 and TRBJ2-7, with TRBD2 as a possible D gene (6 bases). Matching the DNA end better, TRBJ2-1 makes the J call doubtful. Germline loops: CDR1 SGHRS, CDR2 YFSETQ. The CDR3 sequence is 16 residues long.

The J gene is TRBJ2-1, the V gene TRBV9; 8 positions agree with TRBD2. The CDR3 sequence is 19 residues long. Trimming took 0 bases from V and 0 from J; bases not matched to a gene: 11. In germline, CDR1 is SGDLS, CDR2 YYNGEE. The CDR3 DNA is TGTGCCAGCAGCGTAGCCGTCCCCAGCGGGAGATTCTCCTACAATGAGCAGTTCTTC. It yields the protein CASSVAVPSGRFSYNEQFF.

The rearrangement joins TRBV5-1 to TRBJ2-3, with 9 nucleotides matching TRBD1. V gave up 4 bases and J gave up 0 bases; unmatched junction bases: 6. The CDR3 runs to 16 residues. Germline V lookup: CDR1 SGHRS, CDR2 YFSETQ. CDR3 coding DNA: TGCGCCAGCAGCCCGGGGACAGGGAGTAGCACAGATACGCAGTATTTT. Its translation is CASSPGTGSSTDTQYF.

The chain has TRBV5-5 and TRBJ2-2; perhaps TRBD2 as D (6 bases). Deletions cut 2 bases from V and 6 bases from J, with 17 bases between. Germline-derived CDR1 and CDR2 are SGHKS and YYEKEE (reference sequence). CDR3 length: 16 residues. CDR3: CASSFGTHPGSGELFF. CDR3 DNA sequence: TGTGCCAGCAGCTTCGGGACTCACCCGGGGTCCGGGGAGCTGTTTTTT.

The chain is built from TRBV3-1 and TRBJ2-5, with TRBD2 as a possible D gene (6 bases). Germline V gene data show CDR1 as LGHDT and CDR2 as YNNKEL (reference sequence). The length of the CDR3 is 16 residues. Trimming stripped 5 bases from V and 1 base from J, with 17 bases between. The CDR3 DNA sequence: TGTGCCAGCAGCGAAGGTATAGCGGCCCGCCAAGAGACCCAGTACTTC. This gives the protein CASSEGIAARQETQYF.

The V and J genes are TRBV10-1 and TRBJ2-7, with unresolved D. The CDR3 is 13 amino acids. Germline V lookup: CDR1 WNHNN, CDR2 SYGVQD (reference sequence). V was pared by 4 bases and J by 9 bases, with 16 bases between. As DNA, the CDR3 is TGCGCCAGCAGTGGCTCTAGTACCCACGGGCAGTACTTC. Encoded protein: CASSGSSTHGQYF.

Only a few counts were recorded for this clonotype. The chain recombines TRBV20-1 with TRBJ2-3; maybe TRBD2 (6 bases). The CDR3 sequence is 12 residues long. Per germline, CDR1 DFQATT and CDR2 SNEGSKA (reference sequence). V was shortened by 2 bases and J by 5 bases, with 8 bases between the two germline ends. This chain's CDR3 is CSARRLVDTQYF. Written as DNA, the CDR3 is TGCAGTGCTAGAAGACTAGTAGATACGCAGTATTTT.

The chain uses TRBV2 and TRBJ2-5; 7 positions agree with TRBD2. The J segment lost 2 bases and the V segment lost 5 bases, leaving 11 bases of the junction unmatched. There are 16 residues in the CDR3. Germline V gene lookup returns CDR1 SNHLY and CDR2 FYNNEI. DNA of the CDR3: TGTGCCAGCAGTTCTAGCGGCGCAAGCAGGCAAGAGACCCAGTACTTC. Translation: CASSSSGASRQETQYF.